This T cell receptor beta chain is drawn from a study of cytomegalovirus exposure and HLA in healthy donors. Some clones are missing from TCRdb's copy, which holds only in-frame ones; the method was immunoSEQ multiplex PCR. Here the sample spans about 250,000 clones, about 90% being singletons. CDR3 length equals 11 residues. V was pared by 8 bases and J by 2 bases, with 7 bases between. Germline V gene data show CDR1 as SNHLY and CDR2 as FYNNEI. The V and J genes are TRBV2 and TRBJ2-7; no reliable D call. The sequenced material came from PBMCs. This clonotype was sampled from a man between 18 and 29 years old in good health and CMV-seropositive. The CDR3 bases are TGTGCCAGCCAGATGACCTACGAGCAGTACTTC. Protein sequence: CASQMTYEQYF.